Presented here are 8 T cell receptor beta chains from one specimen sequenced in a study of control samples from healthy donors and cancer patients. Some clones are missing from TCRdb's copy, which holds only in-frame ones; the method was immunoSEQ multiplex PCR. The sample records 35,000 to 55,000 clones, 80% to 90% being singletons. What was sequenced was PBMCs. The receptors were gathered from a woman aged 55-69 years with lung cancer.

This chain links TRBV25-1 with TRBJ1-3, with D uncertain. V was cut by 4 bases and J by 5 bases, with 0 bases left in between. CDR1 and CDR2 from the germline V gene are MGHDK and SYGVNS. There are 10 residues in the CDR3. CDR3 sequence (DNA): TGTGCCAGCAGTGGAAACACCATATATTTT. Protein product: CASSGNTIYF.

CDR3 nucleotide sequence: TGTGCCAGCAGTTTGAGGGTGAACACTGAAGCTTTCTTT. Its protein product is CASSLRVNTEAFF. This rearrangement joins TRBV28 to TRBJ1-1, with D hard to call. The V and J ends lost 3 bases and 0 bases respectively, with 5 bases between them. CDR3 size: 13 residues. Germline CDR1 and CDR2: MDHEN and SYDVKM.

The CDR3 nucleotides read TGTGCCAGCAGTTTAATTGGACAGGGATCGACTAACTATGGCTACACCTTC. As protein: CASSLIGQGSTNYGYTF. V and J are TRBV28 and TRBJ1-2; 8 nucleotides match TRBD1. The CDR3 contains 17 residues. The germline V gene encodes CDR1 MDHEN and CDR2 SYDVKM. V lost 2 bases, J lost 0 bases, and 8 bases stayed unmatched.

This sequence joins TRBV6-5 and TRBJ2-7; TRBD2 aligns across 10 bases. The junction had 7 bases not matched to a gene; V was cut back by 6 bases and J by 2 bases. This CDR3 is built from 15 residues. CDR1 MNHEY and CDR2 SVGAGI come from the germline V gene. The chain's CDR3 is CASRQGTSEAYEQYF. DNA for the CDR3: TGTGCCAGCAGGCAAGGGACTAGCGAAGCCTACGAGCAGTACTTC.

The chain couples TRBV7-3 to TRBJ2-5; 8 nucleotides agree with TRBD2. This CDR3 has 15 residues. Germline-derived CDR1 and CDR2 are SGHTA and FQGTGA. J lost 5 bases, V lost 4 bases, and 9 bases had no gene match. Written as DNA, the CDR3 is TGTGCCAGCAGCTCCGGAGCGGGAGAGGTGGAGACCCAGTACTTC. Translation: CASSSGAGEVETQYF. The whole variable domain, filled in from reference TRBV7-3 and TRBJ2-5, reads GAGVSQTPSNKVTEKGKYVELRCDPISGHTALYWYRQSLGQGPEFLIYFQGTGAADDSGLPNDRFFAVRPEGSVSTLKIQRTERGDSAVYLCASSSGAGEVETQYFGPGTRLLVL.

This clone was detected only once. The chain carries TRBV4-1 and TRBJ2-4, with D perhaps TRBD1 or TRBD2 (6 bases each). Germline V lookup: CDR1 MGHRA, CDR2 YSYEKL. The CDR3 has 16 amino acids. Trimming pared 2 bases from V and 0 bases from J, leaving 11 bases between. In DNA, the CDR3 is TGCGCCAGCAGCCAACCCGGGGGCGAAGCCAAAAACATTCAGTACTTC. Residues: CASSQPGGEAKNIQYF.

This chain links TRBV30 with TRBJ1-1; 8 nucleotides agree with TRBD1. There are 13 residues in the CDR3. The trim removed 6 bases at V and 2 bases at J, leaving 5 bases unmatched. Germline CDR1 reads GTSNPN; CDR2 reads SVGIG (reference sequence). CDR3 nucleotides: TGTGCCTGCTACAGGGGGTTAAACACTGAAGCTTTCTTT. It translates to CACYRGLNTEAFF.

The rearrangement uses TRBV29-1 and TRBJ2-1; tentatively, D is TRBD2 (6 bases). V lost 3 bases and J lost 2, with 11 bases in between. This CDR3 has 14 amino acids. Germline V gene sequence: CDR1 SQVTM, CDR2 ANQGSEA. This CDR3 is CSVDRREAYNEQFF. DNA of the CDR3: TGCAGCGTTGATAGGCGGGAAGCCTACAATGAGCAGTTCTTC.